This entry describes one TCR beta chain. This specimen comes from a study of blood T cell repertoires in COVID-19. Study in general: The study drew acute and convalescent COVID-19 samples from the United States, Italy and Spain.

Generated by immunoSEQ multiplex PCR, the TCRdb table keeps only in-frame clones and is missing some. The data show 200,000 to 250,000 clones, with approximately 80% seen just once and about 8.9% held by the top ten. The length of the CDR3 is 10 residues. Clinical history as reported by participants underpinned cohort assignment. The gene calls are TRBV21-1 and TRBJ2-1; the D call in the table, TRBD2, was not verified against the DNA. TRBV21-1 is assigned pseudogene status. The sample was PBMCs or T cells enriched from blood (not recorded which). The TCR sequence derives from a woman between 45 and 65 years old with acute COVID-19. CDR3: CASTGDEQFF. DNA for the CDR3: TGTGCCAGCACCGGGGATGAGCAGTTCTTC.